Listed below are T cell receptor beta chains from one sample, sequenced in a study of CD8+ T cells in alopecia areata. The repertoire was sequenced with immunoSEQ multiplex PCR; TCRdb's copy has only in-frame clones and lacks some. The data hold about 270,000 clones, with around three fifths observed a single time. The material sequenced was CD4+ T cells sorted from blood, taken at week 52, from a patient treated with tofacitinib. All receptors come from a human donor with alopecia areata. Both conserved end residues are trimmed from each CDR3. The order of the fields is V gene, D gene, J gene, CDR3 protein. The D gene is left open where the match is weak.

V gene: TRBV6-5
D gene: -
J gene: TRBJ1-1
CDR3 protein: ASRTGKNTEAF

V gene: TRBV5-1
D gene: -
J gene: TRBJ1-4
CDR3 protein: ASSLTGSDEKLF

V gene: TRBV7-3
D gene: -
J gene: TRBJ2-3
CDR3 protein: ASSLSREYTQY

V gene: TRBV29-1
D gene: -
J gene: TRBJ2-7
CDR3 protein: SAPGGEQY

V gene: TRBV15
D gene: TRBD1
J gene: TRBJ2-6
CDR3 protein: ATSKQGSGANVLT

V gene: TRBV7-9
D gene: TRBD1
J gene: TRBJ1-5
CDR3 protein: ASSPGDRANQPQH

V gene: TRBV7-2
D gene: -
J gene: TRBJ2-5
CDR3 protein: ASSINMETQY

V gene: TRBV6-1
D gene: -
J gene: TRBJ2-7
CDR3 protein: ASSAAYSYEQY

V gene: TRBV6-5
D gene: -
J gene: TRBJ1-2
CDR3 protein: ASSYSFNYGYT

V gene: TRBV19
D gene: -
J gene: TRBJ1-2
CDR3 protein: ASSVHRNYGYT

V gene: TRBV9
D gene: -
J gene: TRBJ2-7
CDR3 protein: ASSVEGTSYEQY

V gene: TRBV30
D gene: -
J gene: TRBJ1-6
CDR3 protein: AWGNYNSPLH

V gene: TRBV6-1
D gene: TRBD2
J gene: TRBJ2-1
CDR3 protein: ASSEAQRGAVGNEQF

V gene: TRBV27
D gene: -
J gene: TRBJ1-6
CDR3 protein: ASSELGPSPLH

V gene: TRBV5-1
D gene: TRBD2
J gene: TRBJ2-5
CDR3 protein: ASGFLAGHLQETQY

V gene: TRBV7-9
D gene: -
J gene: TRBJ2-1
CDR3 protein: ASSLVVAQKDEQF

V gene: TRBV5-1
D gene: -
J gene: TRBJ2-7
CDR3 protein: ASNPGNVLGEQY

V gene: TRBV7-2
D gene: TRBD1
J gene: TRBJ1-2
CDR3 protein: ASSRDREAGYT

V gene: TRBV14
D gene: -
J gene: TRBJ1-2
CDR3 protein: ASSQGANYGYT

V gene: TRBV30
D gene: TRBD1
J gene: -
CDR3 protein: AWKGDRDEQY

V gene: TRBV30
D gene: -
J gene: TRBJ1-6
CDR3 protein: AWQTVHSPLH

V gene: TRBV6-6
D gene: TRBD1
J gene: TRBJ1-5
CDR3 protein: ASSYGTGGNQPQH

V gene: TRBV7-2
D gene: -
J gene: TRBJ2-3
CDR3 protein: ASSLTHTDTQY

V gene: TRBV18
D gene: -
J gene: TRBJ2-5
CDR3 protein: ASSREQGRQETQY

V gene: TRBV25-1
D gene: -
J gene: TRBJ1-2
CDR3 protein: ASSEIQGHGYT

V gene: TRBV5-1
D gene: TRBD1
J gene: TRBJ1-6
CDR3 protein: ASSPREQGDSPLH

V gene: TRBV2
D gene: -
J gene: TRBJ2-5
CDR3 protein: ASSSQGSQETQY

V gene: TRBV5-1
D gene: -
J gene: TRBJ1-6
CDR3 protein: ASSLQPNSPLH

V gene: TRBV2
D gene: -
J gene: TRBJ1-2
CDR3 protein: ASSETAGNGYT

V gene: TRBV6-1
D gene: -
J gene: TRBJ2-2
CDR3 protein: ASSLRLNTGELF

V gene: TRBV7-2
D gene: TRBD2
J gene: TRBJ2-1
CDR3 protein: ASSFGGASYNEQF

V gene: TRBV5-6
D gene: -
J gene: TRBJ1-5
CDR3 protein: ASSRNNQPQH

V gene: TRBV11-2
D gene: -
J gene: TRBJ1-5
CDR3 protein: ASSLSGQPQH

V gene: TRBV7-2
D gene: -
J gene: TRBJ2-2
CDR3 protein: ASSLRGTGELF

V gene: TRBV15
D gene: -
J gene: TRBJ2-7
CDR3 protein: ATSVNAYEQY

V gene: TRBV5-6
D gene: -
J gene: TRBJ1-6
CDR3 protein: ASSSSPTGYYNSPLH

V gene: TRBV10-3
D gene: -
J gene: TRBJ1-5
CDR3 protein: AISSDHNQPQH

V gene: TRBV30
D gene: TRBD1
J gene: TRBJ1-2
CDR3 protein: AWSQGEGTGYT

V gene: TRBV7-8
D gene: -
J gene: TRBJ2-7
CDR3 protein: ASSLEWSYEQY

V gene: TRBV11-2
D gene: -
J gene: TRBJ1-1
CDR3 protein: ASSRGGPEKAF

V gene: TRBV30
D gene: -
J gene: TRBJ1-1
CDR3 protein: ALQWDTEAF

V gene: TRBV29-1
D gene: -
J gene: TRBJ1-1
CDR3 protein: SVASMNTEAF

V gene: TRBV29-1
D gene: -
J gene: TRBJ2-3
CDR3 protein: SVAGPDTQY

V gene: TRBV2
D gene: TRBD1
J gene: TRBJ1-2
CDR3 protein: ASSWDRGLSGT

V gene: TRBV7-8
D gene: TRBD1
J gene: TRBJ1-6
CDR3 protein: ASSLGGQGHSPLH

V gene: TRBV4-2
D gene: -
J gene: TRBJ2-7
CDR3 protein: ASSQREQQY

V gene: TRBV25-1
D gene: TRBD1
J gene: TRBJ1-2
CDR3 protein: ASSETGQRGNGYT